One sample yielded the 25 T cell receptor beta chains listed below, sequenced in a study of T cells expressing NK-cell markers. No DNA is given; TCRdb re-called the 5' RACE reads and lists each CDR3 protein once. The repertoire table contains under 600,000 distinct CDR3 sequences. The source material was blood T cells: a sorted CD56 or NKG2C T cell subset, CD4+ or CD8+ T cells, or bulk PBMC T cells (not recorded which). These receptors came from a woman aged 50 to 65 in good health.

The chain employs TRBV3-1 and TRBJ2-7. The germline CDR1 and CDR2 sequences are LGHDT and YNNKEL (reference sequence). This CDR3 contains 14 residues. CDR3 sequence reads: CASSQSGRTYEQYF.

V gene TRBV24-1 combines with J gene TRBJ2-2. In germline, CDR1 is KGHDR, CDR2 SFDVKD. There are 17 residues in the CDR3. This CDR3 is CATSDLGWQQNTGELFF.

This chain uses TRBV7-2 with TRBJ2-5; TCRdb's D gene call, TRBD1, goes unchecked for lack of DNA. Germline loops: CDR1 SGHTA, CDR2 FQGNSA. The CDR3 totals 17 residues. This chain's CDR3 is CASSLGATGGAMETQYF.

V gene TRBV5-5 combines with J gene TRBJ1-2; absent DNA, TCRdb's TRBD1 call cannot be checked. Germline CDR1 is SGHKS and CDR2 is YYEKEE (reference sequence). This CDR3 is 11 amino acids long. The CDR3 reads CASSRGAGYTF.

CDR3 amino acids: CSAQEASGVSDTQYF. The chain uses TRBV20-1 and TRBJ2-3; lacking DNA, the TRBD2 call made by TCRdb goes unchecked. CDR3 length equals 15 residues. Per germline, CDR1 DFQATT and CDR2 SNEGSKA (reference sequence).

The rearrangement joins TRBV29-1 to TRBJ1-2; TCRdb outputs TRBD1, but without DNA this stays unchecked. The CDR3 totals 14 residues. Germline assignment: CDR1 SQVTM and CDR2 ANQGSEA. The CDR3 protein is CSVDSGGGYYGYTF.

This chain uses TRBV24-1 with TRBJ2-1; the TRBD1 assignment by TCRdb is unverifiable without DNA. This CDR3 spans 16 amino acids. Germline V gene lookup returns CDR1 KGHDR and CDR2 SFDVKD. The CDR3 is CATSDLAGQGNNEQFF.

The CDR3 protein is CASSGGANTEAFF. This sequence joins TRBV21-1 and TRBJ1-1; no DNA is available, so the TRBD1 call from TCRdb remains unchecked. TRBV21-1 is noted as a pseudogene. CDR3 length: 13 residues.

The J gene is TRBJ1-4, the V gene TRBV6-5; absent DNA, TCRdb's TRBD1 call cannot be checked. The CDR3 extends over 14 amino acids. Per the germline V gene, CDR1 is MNHEY and CDR2 is SVGAGI. The CDR3 sequence is CASKRRQISEKLFF.

This chain's CDR3 is CSALAGVTDEQFF. The genes are TRBV20-1 and TRBJ2-1; the D gene TCRdb calls, TRBD2, cannot be checked with no DNA. Germline CDR1 reads DFQATT; CDR2 reads SNEGSKA (reference sequence). The CDR3 spans 13 residues.

The rearrangement links TRBV10-2 to TRBJ2-3; the TCRdb call, TRBD2, lacks DNA for checking. The germline V gene has CDR1 WSHSY and CDR2 SAAADI. The length of the CDR3 is 13 residues. CDR3 amino acids: CASIGTSGYTQYF.

The genes are TRBV11-2 and TRBJ2-5; TCRdb lists TRBD1, though no DNA is available to test this call. The CDR3 consists of 15 residues. Germline V gene sequence: CDR1 SGHAT, CDR2 FQNNGV. CDR3 residues: CASRLGTGGSETQYF.

V usage is TRBV6-1 and J usage is TRBJ2-5; TCRdb's D call of TRBD2 is untestable without DNA. Germline V gene data show CDR1 as MNHNS and CDR2 as SASEGT. CDR3 size: 17 residues. CDR3 protein: CASSEDLAGGRVTTQYF.

The chain joins TRBV7-7 to TRBJ2-1. Germline lookup yields CDR1 SSHAT and CDR2 FNYEAQ (reference sequence). The CDR3 is 13 residues long. The CDR3 sequence is CASSLRLANEQFF.

The rearrangement links TRBV25-1 to TRBJ1-3. Germline V lookup: CDR1 MGHDK, CDR2 SYGVNS. The CDR3 length is 16 residues. CDR3 sequence reads: CASSVGNTNSGNTIYF.

This chain links TRBV5-1 with TRBJ2-1; TCRdb's D call, TRBD2, is unchecked because there is no DNA. This CDR3 region has 17 residues. Germline V gene lookup returns CDR1 SGHRS and CDR2 YFSETQ. The CDR3: CASSFLAGTTLYNEQFF.

The J gene is TRBJ1-1, the V gene TRBV12-3 or TRBV12-4; TCRdb picks TRBD1, but there is no DNA to check that call. This CDR3 spans 14 amino acids. The CDR3 is CASSFRDRGAEAFF.

The rearrangement links TRBV10-2 to TRBJ2-1. This CDR3 region has 12 residues. CDR1 and CDR2 from the germline V gene are WSHSY and SAAADI. The chain's CDR3 is CASRYSGYEQFF.

The genes are TRBV30 and TRBJ2-1; TCRdb selects TRBD1, and the lack of DNA leaves this call unchecked. The CDR3 runs 18 residues. The germline CDR1 and CDR2 sequences are GTSNPN and SVGIG (reference sequence). The CDR3 spells CAWSQYYPTGDVGNEQFF.

The chain employs TRBV11-3 and TRBJ2-1; as DNA is missing, the TRBD1 call by TCRdb cannot be tested. This CDR3 region has 15 residues. The germline V gene has CDR1 SGHNT and CDR2 YENEEA. The CDR3 sequence is CASSWASFLNNEQFF. The full variable domain, completed using reference TRBV11-3 and TRBJ2-1, is EAGVVQSPRYKIIEKKQPVAFWCNPISGHNTLYWYLQNLGQGPELLIRYENEEAVDDSQLPKDRFSAERLKGVDSTLKIQPAELGDSAVYLCASSWASFLNNEQFFGPGTRLTVL.

V is TRBV14 and J is TRBJ2-1; lacking DNA, the TRBD1 call made by TCRdb goes unchecked. The CDR3 has 15 amino acids. CDR1 is SGHDN and CDR2 is FVKESK in the germline V gene. This CDR3 is CASSPTGTGGNEQFF. Looking up the rest from reference TRBV14 and TRBJ2-1 gives the full variable domain: EAGVTQFPSHSVIEKGQTVTLRCDPISGHDNLYWYRRVMGKEIKFLLHFVKESKQDESGMPNNRFLAERTGGTYSTLKVQPAELEDSGVYFCASSPTGTGGNEQFFGPGTRLTVL.

This CDR3 is CASIWALGGNTIYF. This sequence joins TRBV12-3 or TRBV12-4 and TRBJ1-3. The CDR3 totals 14 residues.

The chain links TRBV12-1 to TRBJ2-1; TCRdb indicates TRBD2, and absent DNA this call remains unverified. TRBV12-1 is a pseudogene locus. This CDR3 is built from 17 residues. CDR3 region: CASSSYDLAACYNEQFF.

CDR3 in amino acids: CSARFIAKNIQYF. The chain joins TRBV20-1 to TRBJ2-4. Germline CDR1 DFQATT, CDR2 SNEGSKA (reference sequence). This CDR3 is built from 13 residues.

The chain carries TRBV5-1 and TRBJ2-1; the D gene TCRdb calls, TRBD1, cannot be checked with no DNA. This CDR3 spans 15 amino acids. Germline values: CDR1 SGHRS, CDR2 YFSETQ. CDR3 protein: CASSLSAGSHNEQFF.